The T cell receptor beta chain under discussion was sequenced for a study of blood T cell repertoires in COVID-19. Looking at the study overall: Acute and convalescent COVID-19 specimens originated in the United States, Italy and Spain.

This clone has a handful of counts. In the study's own analysis: From reference gene primer amplification, estimates of nucleated cell counts were derived. Data came from immunoSEQ multiplex PCR; TCRdb stores just in-frame clones and leaves some out. The DNA gave D and trimming, while V, J and clone size come from that table. This table has approximately 200,000 clones, 80% to 85% appearing once. Germline CDR1 MNHEY, CDR2 SMNVEV (reference sequence). CDR3 length: 14 amino acids. With 3 bases removed from V and 9 bases from J, the gap between germline ends came to 14 bases. The chain has TRBV27 and TRBJ2-2; no clear D. The TCR originated in a human donor in a cohort sampled during active COVID-19. The sequenced material came from peripheral blood. The CDR3 DNA reads TGTGCCAGCAGTTTGCAGGTCATCCCCCGGGAGCTGTTTTTT. Protein product: CASSLQVIPRELFF.